The clone carrying this T cell receptor (beta chain) has only a few counts. PCR used 60 Vbeta primers and 13 Jbeta primers. Data came from immunoSEQ multiplex PCR; TCRdb stores just in-frame clones and leaves some out. The sample shows 250,000 to 350,000 clones, about 90% of them seen only once. The CDR3 runs 13 residues. Germline CDR1 reads WSHSY; CDR2 reads SAAADI. Between the trimmed V and J ends, which lost 4 bases and 3 bases, there was a span of 10 bases. This sample was included in a study of cytomegalovirus exposure and HLA in healthy donors. Turning to the study itself: Genotyping showed around 81% of about 370 donors falling in the Caucasian-associated ancestry cluster.

Sequencing used PBMCs. This rearrangement joins TRBV10-2 to TRBJ2-7; possibly TRBD1 for D (5 bases). This clonotype was sampled from a woman aged 18 to 35 in good health and CMV-seronegative. This CDR3 reads CASSGTTGYEQYF. The CDR3 DNA reads TGCGCCAGCAGTGGGACCACAGGCTACGAGCAGTACTTC.